The entry below describes one TCR beta chain. This sample is part of a study of cytomegalovirus exposure and HLA in healthy donors. Study-wide context: Ancestry clustering placed more than 80% of some 400 genotyped donors in the Caucasian-associated cluster.

This CDR3 comprises 18 residues. V lost 1 base, J lost 0 bases, and 10 bases stayed unmatched. In germline, CDR1 is MGHRA, CDR2 YSYEKL. PCR was performed using 60 Vbeta and 13 Jbeta primers. Assay: immunoSEQ multiplex PCR; the TCRdb copy retains only in-frame clones and omits some. The data contain approximately 130,000 clones, 75% of them seen just once; the ten biggest clones take up 2.5% to 3.5%. Sequences were obtained from PBMCs. The sequence came from a middle-aged woman in good health and CMV-seropositive. This chain joins TRBV4-1 and TRBJ1-2; 8 bases map to TRBD1. CDR3 residues: CASSQVSQGAPSNYGYTF. In DNA form, the CDR3 reads TGCGCCAGCAGCCAAGTGTCCCAGGGGGCTCCTTCTAACTATGGCTACACCTTC.